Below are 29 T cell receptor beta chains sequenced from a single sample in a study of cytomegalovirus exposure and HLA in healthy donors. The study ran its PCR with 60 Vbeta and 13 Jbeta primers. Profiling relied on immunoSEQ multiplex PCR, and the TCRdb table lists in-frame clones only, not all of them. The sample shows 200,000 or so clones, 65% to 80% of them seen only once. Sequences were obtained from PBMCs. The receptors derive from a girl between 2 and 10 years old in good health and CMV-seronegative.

As DNA, the CDR3 is TGTGCCAGCAGCGTAGAGATTTACCCTCCAGCTAACTATGGCTACACCTTC. The encoded protein is CASSVEIYPPANYGYTF. V and J are TRBV9 and TRBJ1-2; no clear D gene. This CDR3 region has 17 residues. V was cut by 0 bases and J by 0 bases, with 15 bases left in between. CDR1 is SGDLS and CDR2 is YYNGEE in the germline V gene. The full variable domain, its missing parts supplied by reference TRBV9 and TRBJ1-2, is DSGVTQTPKHLITATGQRVTLRCSPRSGDLSVYWYQQSLDQGLQFLIQYYNGEERAKGNILERFSAQQFPDLHSELNLSSLELGDSALYFCASSVEIYPPANYGYTFGSGTRLTVV.

In nucleotides, the CDR3 is TGCGCCAGCAGCTGGTCGACTAGCGGGGGGGTAAACCCTGAGAGCTCCTACAATGAGCAGTTCTTC. This translates into CASSWSTSGGVNPESSYNEQFF. The rearrangement uses TRBV5-1 and TRBJ2-1; 14 bases are a match to TRBD2. The CDR3 sequence is 22 residues long. Germline V CDR1 and CDR2: SGHRS, YFSETQ. V dropped 3 bases and J dropped 0; count of bases not matched to a gene: 17.

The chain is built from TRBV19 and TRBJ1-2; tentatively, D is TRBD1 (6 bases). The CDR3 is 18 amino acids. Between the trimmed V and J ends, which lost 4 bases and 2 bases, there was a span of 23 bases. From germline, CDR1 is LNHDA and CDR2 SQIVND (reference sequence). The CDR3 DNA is TGTGCCAGTAGTAACAACCCTTTTCGGACAGAGCACAACTATGGCTACACCTTC. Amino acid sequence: CASSNNPFRTEHNYGYTF.

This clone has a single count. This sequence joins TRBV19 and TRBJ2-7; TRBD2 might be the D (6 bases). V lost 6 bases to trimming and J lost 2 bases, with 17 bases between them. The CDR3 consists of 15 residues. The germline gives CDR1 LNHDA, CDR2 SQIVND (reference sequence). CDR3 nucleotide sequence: TGTGCCAGTAGCATTGGGACTGGCTCCACCTACGAGCAGTACTTC. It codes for CASSIGTGSTYEQYF.

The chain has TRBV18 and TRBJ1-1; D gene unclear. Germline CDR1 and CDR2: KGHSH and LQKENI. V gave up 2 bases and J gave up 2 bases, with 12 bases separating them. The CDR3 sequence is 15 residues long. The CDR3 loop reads CASSPSRSDNTEAFF. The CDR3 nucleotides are TGTGCCAGCTCACCATCGAGGTCGGATAACACTGAAGCTTTCTTT.

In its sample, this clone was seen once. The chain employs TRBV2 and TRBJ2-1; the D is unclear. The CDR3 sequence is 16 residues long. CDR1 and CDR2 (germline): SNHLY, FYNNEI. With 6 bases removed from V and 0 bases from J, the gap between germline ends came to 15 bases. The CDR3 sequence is CASRESTSSSYNEQFF. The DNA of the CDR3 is TGTGCCAGCAGGGAATCAACCTCGAGCTCCTACAATGAGCAGTTCTTC.

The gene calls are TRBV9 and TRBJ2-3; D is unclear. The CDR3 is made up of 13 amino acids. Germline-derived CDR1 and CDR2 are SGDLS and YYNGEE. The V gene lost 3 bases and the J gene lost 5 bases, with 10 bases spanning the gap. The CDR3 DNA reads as TGTGCCAGCAGCGAACCACTGCAAGATACGCAGTATTTT. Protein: CASSEPLQDTQYF.

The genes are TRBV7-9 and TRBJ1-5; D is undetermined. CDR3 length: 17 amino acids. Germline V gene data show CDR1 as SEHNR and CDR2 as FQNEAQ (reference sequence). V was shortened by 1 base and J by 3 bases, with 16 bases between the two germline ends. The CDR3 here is CASSLVGGPYDNQPQHF. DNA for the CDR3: TGTGCCAGCAGCTTAGTGGGTGGGCCCTATGACAATCAGCCCCAGCATTTT.

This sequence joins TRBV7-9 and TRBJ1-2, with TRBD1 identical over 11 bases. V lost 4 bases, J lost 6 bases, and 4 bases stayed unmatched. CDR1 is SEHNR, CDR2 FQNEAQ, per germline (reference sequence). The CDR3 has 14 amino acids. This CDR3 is CASSSWDRGDGYTF. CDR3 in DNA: TGTGCCAGCAGCTCATGGGACAGGGGGGATGGCTACACCTTC.

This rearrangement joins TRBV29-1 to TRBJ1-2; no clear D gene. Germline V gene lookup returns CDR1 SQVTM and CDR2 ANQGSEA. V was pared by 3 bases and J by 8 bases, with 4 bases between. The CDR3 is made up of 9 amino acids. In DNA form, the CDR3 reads TGCAGCGTTGACTCCGGCTACACCTTC. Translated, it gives CSVDSGYTF.

The CDR3 protein is CASSPTPNTSSGANVLTF. CDR3 DNA sequence: TGTGCCAGCTCACCAACTCCCAATACCTCCTCTGGGGCCAACGTCCTGACTTTC. The V and J genes are TRBV18 and TRBJ2-6; no clear D. The CDR3 contains 18 residues. The germline V gene has CDR1 KGHSH and CDR2 LQKENI. V lost 2 bases and J lost 0, with 14 bases in between.

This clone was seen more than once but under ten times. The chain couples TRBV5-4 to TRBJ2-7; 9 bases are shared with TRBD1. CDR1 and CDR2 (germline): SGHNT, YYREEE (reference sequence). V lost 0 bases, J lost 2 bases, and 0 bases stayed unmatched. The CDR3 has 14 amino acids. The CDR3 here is CASSLGQGAYEQYF. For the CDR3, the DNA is TGTGCCAGCAGCTTGGGACAGGGGGCCTACGAGCAGTACTTC.

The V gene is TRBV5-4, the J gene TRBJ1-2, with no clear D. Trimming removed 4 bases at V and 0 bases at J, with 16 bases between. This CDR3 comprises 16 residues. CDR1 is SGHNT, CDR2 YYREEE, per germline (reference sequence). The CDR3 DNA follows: TGTGCCAGCAGCCCGCCGGAGTTTACCACTAACTATGGCTACACCTTC. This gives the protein CASSPPEFTTNYGYTF.

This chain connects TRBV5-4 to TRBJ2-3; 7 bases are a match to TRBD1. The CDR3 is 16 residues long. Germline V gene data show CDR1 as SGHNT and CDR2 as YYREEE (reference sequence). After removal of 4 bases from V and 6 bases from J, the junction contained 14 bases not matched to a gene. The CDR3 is CASSPTGQRGTDTQYF. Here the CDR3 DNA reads TGTGCCAGCAGCCCCACGGGACAGCGAGGGACGGATACGCAGTATTTT.

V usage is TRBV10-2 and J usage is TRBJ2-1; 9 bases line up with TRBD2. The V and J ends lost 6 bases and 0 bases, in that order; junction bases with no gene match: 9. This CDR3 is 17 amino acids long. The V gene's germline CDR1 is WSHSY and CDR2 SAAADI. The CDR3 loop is CASSVHLAGDSYNEQFF. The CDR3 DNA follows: TGCGCCAGCAGCGTACATTTAGCGGGAGACTCCTACAATGAGCAGTTCTTC.

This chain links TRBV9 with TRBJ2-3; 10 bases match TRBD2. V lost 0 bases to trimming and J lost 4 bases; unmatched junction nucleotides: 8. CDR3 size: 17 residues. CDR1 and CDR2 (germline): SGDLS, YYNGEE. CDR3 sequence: CASSVGLAGVSPDTQYF. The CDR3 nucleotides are TGTGCCAGCAGCGTAGGGCTAGCGGGAGTATCGCCAGATACGCAGTATTTT.

The CDR3 region has the DNA TGCGCCAGCAGCCCCTACTATGAGCGGGTGAACACTGAAGCTTTCTTT. This codes for CASSPYYERVNTEAFF. The chain uses TRBV4-1 and TRBJ1-1; D ambiguous. This CDR3 contains 16 residues. In germline, CDR1 is MGHRA, CDR2 YSYEKL. V was clipped by 4 bases and J by 0 bases, with 15 bases between them.

CDR3 in amino acids: CSAEGLYNEQFF. The CDR3 DNA sequence: TGCAGCGCCGAGGGACTCTACAATGAGCAGTTCTTC. This rearrangement joins TRBV29-1 to TRBJ2-1; perhaps TRBD2 as D (6 bases). The CDR3 loop spans 12 amino acids. The V gene lost 7 bases and the J gene lost 3 bases, with 10 bases spanning the gap. Germline V gives CDR1 SQVTM, CDR2 ANQGSEA.

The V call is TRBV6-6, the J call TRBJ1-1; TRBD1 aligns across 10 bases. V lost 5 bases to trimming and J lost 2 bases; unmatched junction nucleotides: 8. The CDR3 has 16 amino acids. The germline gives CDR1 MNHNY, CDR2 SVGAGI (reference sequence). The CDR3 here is CASSPPGQGYNTEAFF. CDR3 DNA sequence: TGTGCCAGCAGTCCACCGGGACAGGGGTATAACACTGAAGCTTTCTTT.

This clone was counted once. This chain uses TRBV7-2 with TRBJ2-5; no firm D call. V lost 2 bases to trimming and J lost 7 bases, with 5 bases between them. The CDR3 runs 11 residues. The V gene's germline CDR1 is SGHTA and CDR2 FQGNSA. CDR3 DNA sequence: TGTGCCAGCAGCTTATTAGCGACCCAGTACTTC. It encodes CASSLLATQYF.

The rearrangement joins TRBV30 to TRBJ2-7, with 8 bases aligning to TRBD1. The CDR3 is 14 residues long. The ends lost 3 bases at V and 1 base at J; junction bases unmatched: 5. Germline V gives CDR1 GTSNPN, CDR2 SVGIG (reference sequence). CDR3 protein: CAWSRDRRSYEQYF. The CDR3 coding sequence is TGTGCCTGGAGCAGGGACAGGAGGTCCTACGAGCAGTACTTC. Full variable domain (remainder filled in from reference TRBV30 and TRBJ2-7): SQTIHQWPATLVQPVGSPLSLECTVEGTSNPNLYWYRQAAGRGLQLLFYSVGIGQISSEVPQNLSASRPQDRQFILSSKKLLLSDSGFYLCAWSRDRRSYEQYFGPGTRLTVT.

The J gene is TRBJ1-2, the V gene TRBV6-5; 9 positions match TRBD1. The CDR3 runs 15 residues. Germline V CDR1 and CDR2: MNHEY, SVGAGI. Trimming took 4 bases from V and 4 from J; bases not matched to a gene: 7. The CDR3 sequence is CASSFQQGAGYGYTF. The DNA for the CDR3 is TGTGCCAGCAGTTTTCAACAGGGGGCGGGCTATGGCTACACCTTC.

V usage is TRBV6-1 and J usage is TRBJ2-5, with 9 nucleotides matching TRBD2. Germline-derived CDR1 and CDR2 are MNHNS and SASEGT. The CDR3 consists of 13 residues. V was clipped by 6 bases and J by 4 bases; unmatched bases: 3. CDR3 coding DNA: TGTGCCAGCAGGGGACTAGCCGGAGAGACCCAGTACTTC. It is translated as CASRGLAGETQYF.

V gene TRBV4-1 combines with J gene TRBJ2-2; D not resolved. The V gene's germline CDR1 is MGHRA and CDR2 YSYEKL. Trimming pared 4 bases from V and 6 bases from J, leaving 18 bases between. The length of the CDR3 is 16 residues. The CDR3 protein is CASSLRVAIAAGELFF. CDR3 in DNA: TGCGCCAGCAGCCTCCGGGTCGCTATTGCCGCCGGGGAGCTGTTTTTT.

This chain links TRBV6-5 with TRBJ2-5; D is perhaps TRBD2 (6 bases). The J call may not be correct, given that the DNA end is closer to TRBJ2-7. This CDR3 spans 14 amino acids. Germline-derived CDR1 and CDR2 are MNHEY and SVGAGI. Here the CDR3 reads CASSEVVGRSEQYF. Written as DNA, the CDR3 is TGTGCCAGCAGCGAAGTTGTAGGGAGGAGCGAGCAGTACTTC.

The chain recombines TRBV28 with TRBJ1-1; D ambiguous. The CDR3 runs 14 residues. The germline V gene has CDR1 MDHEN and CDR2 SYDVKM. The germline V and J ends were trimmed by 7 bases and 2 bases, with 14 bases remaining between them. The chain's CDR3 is CASTQEGRNTEAFF. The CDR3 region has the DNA TGTGCCAGCACTCAGGAGGGTCGTAACACTGAAGCTTTCTTT. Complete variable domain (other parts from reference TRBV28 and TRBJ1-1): DVKVTQSSRYLVKRTGEKVFLECVQDMDHENMFWYRQDPGLGLRLIYFSYDVKMKEKGDIPEGYSVSREKKERFSLILESASTNQTSMYLCASTQEGRNTEAFFGQGTRLTVV.

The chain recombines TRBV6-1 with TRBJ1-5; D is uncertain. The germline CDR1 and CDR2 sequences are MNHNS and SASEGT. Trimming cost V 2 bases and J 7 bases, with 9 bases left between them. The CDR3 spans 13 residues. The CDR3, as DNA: TGTGCCAGCAGTGAATTTTCGGTACAGCCCCAGCATTTT. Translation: CASSEFSVQPQHF.

The CDR3 nucleotides read TGTGCCAGTAGCGAGTGGAGTCACGAGCAGTACTTC. Its translation is CASSEWSHEQYF. The chain recombines TRBV19 with TRBJ2-7; D unresolved. The CDR3 runs to 12 residues. V lost 6 bases, J lost 5 bases, and 11 bases lay in between. Germline-derived CDR1 and CDR2 are LNHDA and SQIVND (reference sequence).

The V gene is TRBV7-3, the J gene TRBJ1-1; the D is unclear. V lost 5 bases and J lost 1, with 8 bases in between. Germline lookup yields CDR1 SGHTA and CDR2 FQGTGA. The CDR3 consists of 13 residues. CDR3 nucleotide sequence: TGTGCCAGCAGCACGATCGGGAACACTGAAGCTTTCTTT. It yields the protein CASSTIGNTEAFF. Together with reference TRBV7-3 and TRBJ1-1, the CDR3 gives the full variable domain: GAGVSQTPSNKVTEKGKYVELRCDPISGHTALYWYRQSLGQGPEFLIYFQGTGAADDSGLPNDRFFAVRPEGSVSTLKIQRTERGDSAVYLCASSTIGNTEAFFGQGTRLTVV.